The rows below give T cell receptor beta chains drawn from one sample of a study of vaccination effects on CD4 cells after COVID-19. No cognate antigen is known for these TCRs. Only in-frame clones appear in the TCRdb table, and some are missing; sequencing was by immunoSEQ multiplex PCR. Of under 65,000 clones listed, over 75% are singletons. This sample comprised CD4+ T cells from PBMCs cultured with HCoV-229E spike peptides, obtained before COVID-19 vaccination. Receptors were obtained from a human donor who received a COVID-19 vaccine. CDR3s include the opening cysteine and the closing phenylalanine or tryptophan. The D gene is left open where the match is weak. Size values are once, few and many counts, or a class for expanded clones, and some rows have none.

J,D,length,size,V,CDR3,DNA
TRBJ1-2,.,17,.,TRBV9,CASSPGGGPFENYGYTF,TGTGCCAGCAGCCCGGGAGGGGGACCCTTTGAGAACTATGGCTACACCTTC
TRBJ2-5,.,14,.,TRBV19,CASRLRQGGETQYF,TGTGCCAGTAGATTAAGACAGGGAGGAGAGACCCAGTACTTC
TRBJ2-3,.,11,.,TRBV29-1,CSVELTDTQYF,TGCAGCGTTGAACTGACAGATACGCAGTATTTT
TRBJ2-1,TRBD1,13,.,TRBV9,CASSRVQGDEQFF,TGTGCCAGCAGCCGAGTACAGGGGGATGAGCAGTTCTTC
TRBJ2-3,.,17,once,TRBV24-1,CATSDWGSRASTDTQYF,TGTGCCACCAGTGATTGGGGCAGCAGGGCTAGCACAGATACGCAGTATTTT
TRBJ2-5,.,12,.,TRBV6-5,CASTGQGETQYF,TGTGCCAGCACCGGGCAGGGAGAGACCCAGTACTTC
TRBJ1-2,TRBD1,16,.,TRBV6-1,CASSEGAGGLNYGYTF,TGTGCCAGCAGTGAAGGGGCAGGGGGCCTTAACTATGGCTACACCTTC
TRBJ2-5,TRBD1,14,.,TRBV7-9,CASSSDRGRKTQYF,TGTGCCAGCAGCTCCGACAGGGGGAGAAAGACCCAGTACTTC
TRBJ1-2,.,14,.,TRBV4-3,CASSRGQNVDAYTF,TGCGCCAGCAGCCGCGGACAGAACGTGGATGCCTACACCTTC
TRBJ2-5,TRBD2,17,once,TRBV5-8,CASSPEGRGAPQETQYF,TGTGCCAGCAGCCCGGAAGGGCGGGGGGCCCCCCAAGAGACCCAGTACTTC
TRBJ1-4,.,15,.,TRBV2,CASSEAKDPNEKLFF,TGTGCCAGCAGTGAAGCCAAAGATCCGAATGAAAAACTGTTTTTT
TRBJ1-5,TRBD1,13,few,TRBV2,CASKDLGTDPQHF,TGTGCCAGCAAGGACCTCGGGACAGACCCCCAGCATTTT
TRBJ1-6,.,13,.,TRBV19,CASSTQYNSPLHF,TGTGCCAGTAGTACACAATATAATTCACCCCTCCACTTT
TRBJ2-5,TRBD2,16,.,TRBV5-1,CASSLVTSGGQETQYF,TGCGCCAGCAGCTTGGTGACTAGCGGGGGGCAAGAGACCCAGTACTTC
TRBJ1-1,.,14,.,TRBV18,CASSPVETGTEAFF,TGTGCCAGCTCACCGGTGGAGACAGGCACTGAAGCTTTCTTT
TRBJ2-1,.,15,.,TRBV6-6,CASSYGGASYNEQFF,TGTGCCAGCAGTTACGGGGGGGCTTCCTACAATGAGCAGTTCTTC
TRBJ1-4,TRBD1,13,.,TRBV18,CASRTGINEKLFF,TGTGCCAGCCGGACAGGGATTAATGAAAAACTGTTTTTT
TRBJ1-1,.,14,.,TRBV18,CASSPSRANTEAFF,TGTGCCAGCTCACCGTCCAGGGCGAACACTGAAGCTTTCTTT
TRBJ1-2,.,16,.,TRBV5-6,CASSSNGAGTWKGYTF,TGTGCCAGCAGTTCGAACGGTGCGGGGACCTGGAAGGGCTACACCTTC
TRBJ1-5,.,13,.,TRBV12-3/TRBV12-4,CASRQGRGQPQHF,TGTGCCAGCAGACAGGGTCGGGGTCAGCCCCAGCATTTT
TRBJ2-2,.,18,.,TRBV7-3,CASSLTIPTRGNTGELFF,TGTGCCAGCAGCTTAACAATCCCCACAAGGGGGAACACCGGGGAGCTGTTTTTT
TRBJ2-1,TRBD2,18,.,TRBV15,CATSRPFRGGGYFDEQFF,TGTGCCACCAGCAGACCCTTTAGAGGCGGGGGGTATTTCGATGAGCAGTTCTTC
TRBJ1-2,.,13,.,TRBV5-5,CASSLWGAIGYTF,TGTGCCAGCAGCTTGTGGGGGGCGATTGGCTACACCTTC
TRBJ1-6,.,15,.,TRBV2,CASRGGDFYNSPLHF,TGTGCCAGCAGGGGGGGGGATTTCTATAATTCACCCCTCCACTTT
TRBJ2-3,.,16,.,TRBV5-4,CASSKGATESTDTQYF,TGTGCCAGCAGCAAGGGAGCGACGGAGTCAACAGATACGCAGTATTTT
TRBJ2-6,.,15,once,TRBV3-1/TRBV3-2,CASSQVSAGANVLTF,TGTGCCAGCAGCCAAGTCAGCGCAGGGGCCAACGTCCTGACTTTC
TRBJ1-1,.,16,.,TRBV4-1,CASSPPSIGLNTEAFF,TGCGCCAGCAGCCCCCCCTCAATTGGGTTGAACACTGAAGCTTTCTTT
TRBJ2-2,.,15,.,TRBV9,CASSAFFTGSGELFF,TGTGCCAGCAGCGCCTTCTTCACAGGGTCCGGGGAGCTGTTTTTT
TRBJ1-2,.,13,once,TRBV6-5,CASSGQPNYGYTF,TGTGCCAGCTCGGGACAACCTAACTATGGCTACACCTTC
TRBJ2-1,TRBD1,15,.,TRBV10-1,CASSVGGQGRDEQFF,TGCGCCAGCAGTGTAGGGGGACAGGGTCGGGATGAGCAGTTCTTC
TRBJ2-5,.,12,.,TRBV25-1,CASSGNQETQYF,TGTGCCAGCAGTGGAAACCAAGAGACCCAGTACTTC
TRBJ1-3,.,14,.,TRBV9,CASSTRTEENTIYF,TGTGCCAGCAGCACTCGGACCGAGGAAAACACCATATATTTT
TRBJ1-1,TRBD1,13,.,TRBV27,CASSWGQLTEAFF,TGTGCCAGCAGTTGGGGACAGCTCACTGAAGCTTTCTTT
TRBJ2-2,.,19,few,TRBV28,CASSFWLRQYASNTGELFF,TGTGCCAGCAGTTTTTGGCTTCGACAGTACGCCTCGAACACCGGGGAGCTGTTTTTT
TRBJ2-1,TRBD2,16,once,TRBV5-1,CASSPTLAGPNNEQFF,TGCGCCAGCAGCCCAACACTAGCGGGGCCGAACAATGAGCAGTTCTTC
TRBJ1-5,.,16,.,TRBV10-3,CAISESTSRAAQPQHF,TGTGCCATCAGTGAGTCGACATCGAGGGCGGCTCAGCCCCAGCATTTT